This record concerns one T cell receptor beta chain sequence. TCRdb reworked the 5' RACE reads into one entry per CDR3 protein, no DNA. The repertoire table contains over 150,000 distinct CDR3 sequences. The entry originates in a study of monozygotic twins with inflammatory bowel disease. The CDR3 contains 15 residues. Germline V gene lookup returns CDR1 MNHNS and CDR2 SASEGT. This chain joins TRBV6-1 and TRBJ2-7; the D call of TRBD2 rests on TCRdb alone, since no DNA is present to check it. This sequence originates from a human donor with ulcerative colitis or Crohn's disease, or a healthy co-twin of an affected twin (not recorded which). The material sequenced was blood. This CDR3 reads CASRGTSGSQREQYF.